One and the same sample provided the 18 T cell receptor beta chains below, sequenced in a study of blood T cell repertoires in COVID-19. Libraries were prepared by immunoSEQ multiplex PCR; TCRdb keeps only in-frame clonotypes and omits some of them. This table has about 240,000 clones, about four fifths appearing once. Specimen: peripheral blood. These receptors were taken from a man between 25 and 39 years old who had recovered from COVID-19.

In DNA, the CDR3 is TGTGCCAGCAGCCAAGAAGAGCGCCGTGAAAAACTGTTTTTT. Amino acids: CASSQEERREKLFF. The genes are TRBV3-1 (or the pseudogene TRBV3-2) and TRBJ1-4; D gene unclear. Trimming shortened V by 0 bases and J by 7 bases, and 9 bases separated the two germline ends. This CDR3 has 14 amino acids. Germline CDR1 LGHDT, CDR2 YNNKEL (reference sequence).

Only a few counts were recorded for this clone. V gene TRBV4-2 combines with J gene TRBJ1-5; tentatively, D is TRBD1 (6 bases). The germline gives CDR1 LGHNA, CDR2 YNFKEQ. With 1 base removed from V and 7 bases from J, the gap between germline ends came to 11 bases. The CDR3 runs 14 residues. The CDR3: CASSQATGIQPQHF. Written as DNA, the CDR3 is TGTGCCAGCAGCCAAGCAACAGGGATCCAGCCCCAGCATTTT.

The CDR3 loop is CASRDTGVAFF. CDR3 in DNA: TGTGCCAGTAGAGATACAGGGGTAGCTTTCTTT. The chain carries TRBV19 and TRBJ1-1; 7 bases align to TRBD1. The V segment lost 6 bases and the J segment 10 bases; nucleotides outside the gene matches: 5. The CDR3 has 11 amino acids. CDR1 and CDR2 (germline): LNHDA, SQIVND (reference sequence).

This clone was found once. The V and J genes are TRBV18 and TRBJ1-3; TRBD1 matches 9 bases. V shed 6 bases, J shed 9 bases, and the junction held 6 bases outside the gene matches. Per the germline V gene, CDR1 is KGHSH and CDR2 is LQKENI. This CDR3 region has 13 residues. This CDR3 is CASSGTGLTTIYF. The CDR3 DNA sequence: TGTGCCAGCTCCGGGACAGGGCTAACCACCATATATTTT.

The chain is built from TRBV5-1 and TRBJ2-2; D is possibly TRBD1 (5 bases). CDR1 is SGHRS and CDR2 is YFSETQ in the germline V gene. V shed 0 bases and J shed 6 bases, with 12 bases lying between them. The CDR3 has 15 residues. The CDR3 loop reads CASSLGYLGAGELFF. The DNA for the CDR3 is TGCGCCAGCAGCTTGGGGTACCTAGGGGCCGGGGAGCTGTTTTTT.

The J gene is TRBJ2-1, the V gene TRBV7-2; D not certain. The V end was cut by 8 bases, the J end by 3 bases, with 17 bases between. There are 15 residues in the CDR3. CDR1 SGHTA and CDR2 FQGNSA come from the germline V gene. This chain's CDR3 is CASGPGGLGYNEQFF. The CDR3 nucleotides are TGTGCCAGCGGGCCTGGTGGCCTGGGCTACAATGAGCAGTTCTTC.

This chain links TRBV10-3 with TRBJ1-4; 11 bases fit TRBD1. The CDR3 totals 13 residues. Germline CDR1 and CDR2: ENHRY and SYGVKD. Trimming removed 6 bases from V and 8 bases from J; junction bases left unmatched: 2. In nucleotides, the CDR3 is TGTGCCATCAGGGACAGGGGGCGAGAAAAACTGTTTTTT. Protein: CAIRDRGREKLFF.

This chain uses TRBV6-1 with TRBJ1-5; D remains ambiguous. V lost 2 bases and J lost 4, with 15 bases in between. Germline V gene lookup returns CDR1 MNHNS and CDR2 SASEGT. The length of the CDR3 is 16 residues. CDR3 sequence reads: CASSEFLRTQNQPQHF. DNA of the CDR3: TGTGCCAGCAGTGAATTTTTGAGGACTCAGAATCAGCCCCAGCATTTT.

This rearrangement joins TRBV24-1 to TRBJ2-3, with a weak D call TRBD2 (6 bases). From germline, CDR1 is KGHDR and CDR2 SFDVKD. This CDR3 is 15 amino acids long. The V end lost 1 base, the J end lost 6 bases, and 13 bases lay between the germline ends. CDR3 nucleotides: TGTGCCACCAGTGATTTAGCGGGCCGAGGGGATACGCAGTATTTT. Translation: CATSDLAGRGDTQYF.

The CDR3 spells CASSYGTSNSPLHF. The CDR3 region has the DNA TGTGCCAGCAGCTACGGGACAAGCAATTCACCCCTCCACTTT. The chain carries TRBV7-3 and TRBJ1-6; a possible D gene is TRBD1 (6 bases). Germline CDR1 reads SGHTA; CDR2 reads FQGTGA. The CDR3 has 14 residues. V lost 4 bases and J 7 bases, leaving 11 bases between the germline ends.

This chain joins TRBV15 and TRBJ1-1, with a tentative D call TRBD1 (5 bases). The CDR3 sequence is 14 residues long. Germline CDR1 and CDR2: LNHNV and YYDKDF (reference sequence). V was trimmed by 7 bases and J by 4 bases, leaving 16 bases between them. The CDR3 DNA reads TGTGCCACCACCCCCGGGGGAGCGATCACTGAAGCTTTCTTT. This translates into CATTPGGAITEAFF.

This rearrangement joins TRBV10-2 to TRBJ1-2; D is unclear. The CDR3 contains 13 residues. Trimming stripped 3 bases from V and 5 bases from J, with 10 bases between. Germline loops: CDR1 WSHSY, CDR2 SAAADI. Here the CDR3 DNA reads TGCGCCAGCAGTGAAATCAGGTCTTATGGCTACACCTTC. Translated: CASSEIRSYGYTF.

This clone was picked up many times. The chain employs TRBV6-5 and TRBJ2-7; D is perhaps TRBD2 (6 bases). CDR1 is MNHEY, CDR2 SVGAGI, per germline. CDR3 length: 15 residues. V lost 5 bases to trimming and J lost 0 bases, with 14 bases between them. CDR3 region: CASSQSPGDSYEQYF. The CDR3 nucleotides are TGTGCCAGCAGTCAAAGTCCGGGGGACTCCTACGAGCAGTACTTC.

This chain joins TRBV18 and TRBJ1-1; D uncertain. CDR3 size: 12 residues. Trimming removed 3 bases from V and 8 bases from J, with 10 bases in between. The germline CDR1 and CDR2 sequences are KGHSH and LQKENI. The CDR3 region is CASSPDAGEAFF. The CDR3 DNA sequence: TGTGCCAGCTCACCCGATGCAGGCGAAGCTTTCTTT.

The chain has TRBV5-8 and TRBJ2-5; D is perhaps TRBD2 (5 bases). Per the germline V gene, CDR1 is SGHTS and CDR2 is YDEGEE. Trimming left V 4 bases short and J 3 bases short, with 13 bases between. The CDR3 extends over 14 amino acids. The CDR3 spells CASSRDSGKETQYF. DNA for the CDR3: TGTGCCAGCAGCAGAGATTCGGGGAAAGAGACCCAGTACTTC. Looking up the rest from reference TRBV5-8 and TRBJ2-5 gives the full variable domain: EAGVTQSPTHLIKTRGQQATLRCSPISGHTSVYWYQQALGLGLQFLLWYDEGEERNRGNFPPRFSGRQFPNYSSELNVNALELEDSALYLCASSRDSGKETQYFGPGTRLLVL.

V usage is TRBV4-1 and J usage is TRBJ1-1; possible D gene TRBD1, 6 bases. Germline lookup yields CDR1 MGHRA and CDR2 YSYEKL. The CDR3 is made up of 14 amino acids. Trimming took 3 bases from V and 6 from J, leaving 14 bases between them. This CDR3 is CASSHPGQSAEAFF. CDR3 DNA: TGCGCCAGCAGCCACCCCGGACAGAGCGCTGAAGCTTTCTTT.

This chain connects TRBV27 to TRBJ2-2; TRBD1 matches 7 bases. Germline CDR1 reads MNHEY; CDR2 reads SMNVEV (reference sequence). The CDR3 sequence is 17 residues long. V shed 0 bases, J shed 0 bases, and the junction held 4 bases outside the gene matches. The CDR3 DNA reads as TGTGCCAGCAGTTTATCGGGACAGTTTCCGAACACCGGGGAGCTGTTTTTT. Translation: CASSLSGQFPNTGELFF.

The chain uses TRBV5-1 and TRBJ2-2; the D gene is possibly TRBD1 (6 bases). Trimming took off 4 bases at V and 0 bases at J, with 10 bases between the two ends. This CDR3 has 15 residues. Germline V gene sequence: CDR1 SGHRS, CDR2 YFSETQ. This CDR3 reads CASSLDSSNTGELFF. CDR3 sequence (DNA): TGCGCCAGCAGCCTGGACAGTTCGAACACCGGGGAGCTGTTTTTT. Drawing the rest from reference TRBV5-1 and TRBJ2-2, the complete variable domain is KAGVTQTPRYLIKTRGQQVTLSCSPISGHRSVSWYQQTPGQGLQFLFEYFSETQRNKGNFPGRFSGRQFSNSRSEMNVSTLELGDSALYLCASSLDSSNTGELFFGEGSRLTVL.